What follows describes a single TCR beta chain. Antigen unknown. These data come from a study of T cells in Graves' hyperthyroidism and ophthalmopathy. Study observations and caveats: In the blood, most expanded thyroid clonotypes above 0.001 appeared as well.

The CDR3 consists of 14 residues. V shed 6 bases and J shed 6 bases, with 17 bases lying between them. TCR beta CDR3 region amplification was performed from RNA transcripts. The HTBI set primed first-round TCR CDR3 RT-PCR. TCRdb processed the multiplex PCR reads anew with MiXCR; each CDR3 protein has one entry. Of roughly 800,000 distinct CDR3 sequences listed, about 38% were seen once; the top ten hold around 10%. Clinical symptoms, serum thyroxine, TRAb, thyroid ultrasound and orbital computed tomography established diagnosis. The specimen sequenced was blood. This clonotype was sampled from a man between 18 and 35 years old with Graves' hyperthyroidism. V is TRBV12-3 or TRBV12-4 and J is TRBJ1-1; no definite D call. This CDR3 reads CASSPLGRTAEAFF. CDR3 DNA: TGTGCCAGCAGCCCCCTCGGGCGAACCGCTGAAGCTTTCTTT.